This T cell receptor beta chain originates from a study of blood T cell repertoires in COVID-19. V was pared by 0 bases and J by 5 bases, with 15 bases of the junction left unmatched. Germline-derived CDR1 and CDR2 are LGHNA and YNFKEQ. This CDR3 comprises 19 residues. Data came from immunoSEQ multiplex PCR; TCRdb stores just in-frame clones and leaves some out. The sample contains fewer than 25,000 clones, around 89% of which appear only once. The TCR originated in a human donor in a cohort sampled during active COVID-19. Sequencing input: peripheral blood. The genes are TRBV4-2 and TRBJ2-3, with 9 bases fitting TRBD2. The CDR3 bases are TGTGCCAGCAGCCAAGATCTTATAGTGGGCGGGAGGGGAGGAGATACGCAGTATTTT. It specifies CASSQDLIVGGRGGDTQYF.